This T cell receptor beta chain was retrieved from a study of HIV-infected patients and healthy controls. cDNA was made from about 500 ng RNA using alpha and beta constant primers. Each of the alpha and beta chains got its own library through chain-specific third strand synthesis with indices. TCRdb ran MiXCR on the 5' RACE reads and lists one entry per CDR3 protein. Of tens of thousands of distinct CDR3 sequences in the sample, roughly 8.7% are singletons; the top ten hold roughly 4.3%. Whole blood was used without fractionation, so all unsorted peripheral T cells were included. Trimming took off 1 base at V and 2 bases at J, with 9 bases between the two ends. CDR3 size: 14 residues. Germline CDR1 and CDR2: SNHLY and FYNNEI. There are a few counts of this clonotype.

The V and J genes are TRBV2 and TRBJ2-7, with unresolved D. The sample taken for sequencing was blood. The sequence came from an adult in good health. DNA for the CDR3: TGTGCCAGCAGTGAAGTGGTCCTCGCCTACGAGCAGTACTTC. Protein product: CASSEVVLAYEQYF.